This entry describes one T cell receptor (beta chain). Its specificity is unknown. Clones were sequenced by immunoSEQ multiplex PCR, and TCRdb holds only the in-frame ones, with some missing. The table has 55,000 to 85,000 clones, over 85% seen once. The data were taken from a study of human thymus T cells. Whole-study results and caveats: Thymic repertoires overlap heavily among unrelated individuals, related research has reported.

Thymus tissue for the work was resected from patients undergoing corrective heart surgery. Donors consisted of healthy Finnish infants (having corrective surgery for congenital heart defects). From germline, CDR1 is MRHNA and CDR2 SNTAGT. CDR3 length: 12 amino acids. The V and J ends lost 5 bases and 12 bases respectively, with 14 bases between them. Sequences were obtained from thymus tissue. This TCR came from a girl under two years old with a congenital heart defect but otherwise immunologically healthy. The chain recombines TRBV6-4 with TRBJ2-1; weak D call: TRBD2 (6 bases). The CDR3 nucleotides are TGTGCCAGCAGTTATTCCGGGACTGTGCAGTTCTTC. It translates to CASSYSGTVQFF.